This is a list of T cell receptor beta chains from one sample in a study of identical twins. A single record per CDR3 protein comes from TCRdb applying MiXCR to the 5' RACE reads. The sample has 520,000 or so distinct CDR3 sequences, approximately 22% seen once. The sample was also linked to a second study, of T cells expressing NK-cell markers.

Sequenced input: CD4+ T cells sorted from blood. The receptors here all came from a young woman in good health. Each CDR3 is given without its conserved first and last residue.

V gene	J gene	CDR3 protein
TRBV5-1	TRBJ2-1	ASSLVGSSGQF
TRBV12-3/TRBV12-4	TRBJ2-1	ASNPVGRYVNSEQF
TRBV20-1	TRBJ2-3	SATGTSGMVGTDTQY
TRBV25-1	TRBJ1-4	ASRDRSGEKLF
TRBV5-1	TRBJ2-1	ASSLGTSGLYNEQF
TRBV7-2	TRBJ2-2	ASSFTRAGELF
TRBV20-1	TRBJ2-5	SAWDQQETQY
TRBV9	TRBJ2-7	ASSPTSGPYEQY
TRBV9	TRBJ2-7	ASSASGHSYEQY
TRBV6-5	TRBJ2-5	ASSYSLMGGQETQY
TRBV5-1	TRBJ2-5	ASSLGTTKETQY
TRBV7-2	TRBJ2-1	ASSFTSGTYNEQF
TRBV12-3/TRBV12-4	TRBJ1-2	ASLAGLSYGYT
TRBV20-1	TRBJ1-6	SARTPDSPLH
TRBV20-1	TRBJ2-1	SAILVGTTYNEQF
TRBV29-1	TRBJ2-7	SVPSGVYEQY
TRBV20-1	TRBJ2-5	SPRRVNRQETQY
TRBV5-6	TRBJ2-2	ASSPRALITGELF
TRBV20-1	TRBJ2-3	SAVGRAGTDTQY
TRBV20-1	TRBJ1-3	SARETASGNTIY
TRBV5-1	TRBJ2-7	ASNLVLGSYEQY
TRBV6-1	TRBJ2-7	ASTFSGAGFEQY
TRBV20-1	TRBJ1-2	SASDRWG
TRBV20-1	TRBJ2-1	SAHGLAGVGNEQF
TRBV5-5	TRBJ2-6	ASRALHNSGANVLT
TRBV20-1	TRBJ2-7	SASLASSLTYEQY
TRBV7-9	TRBJ2-5	ASSLAGSAATRETQY
TRBV18	TRBJ2-3	ASSPPRTSDVHTQY
TRBV29-1	TRBJ2-2	SGGQRNTGELF
TRBV5-1	TRBJ2-6	ASSPVGTGDHPDRANVLT
TRBV28	TRBJ2-7	ASSQQGPGYEQY
TRBV6-1	TRBJ1-3	ASSGSGGALSGNTIY
TRBV7-8	TRBJ1-5	ASSLPGGPGPQH
TRBV20-1	TRBJ2-1	SARDLRSYNEQF
TRBV20-1	TRBJ2-7	SASGFTYEQY
TRBV7-2	TRBJ1-1	ASSFHPQGPGGEAF
TRBV20-1	TRBJ2-3	SAEGTGGTDTQY
TRBV29-1	TRBJ1-1	SVLRNTEAF
TRBV10-3	TRBJ1-2	AISEGREVGYT
TRBV2	TRBJ2-1	ASRVYYGTGAYNEQF